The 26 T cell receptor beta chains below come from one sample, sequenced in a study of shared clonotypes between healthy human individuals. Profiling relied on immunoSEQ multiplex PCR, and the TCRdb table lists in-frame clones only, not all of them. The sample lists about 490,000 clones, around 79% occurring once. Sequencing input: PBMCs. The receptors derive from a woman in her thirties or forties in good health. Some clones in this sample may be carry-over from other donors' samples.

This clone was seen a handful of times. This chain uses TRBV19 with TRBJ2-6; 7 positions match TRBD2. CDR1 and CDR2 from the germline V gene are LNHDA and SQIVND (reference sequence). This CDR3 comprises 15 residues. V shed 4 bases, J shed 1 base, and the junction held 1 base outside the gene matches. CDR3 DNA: TGTGCCAGTAGTAGCGGGGGTTCTGGGGCCAACGTCCTGACTTTC. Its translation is CASSSGGSGANVLTF.

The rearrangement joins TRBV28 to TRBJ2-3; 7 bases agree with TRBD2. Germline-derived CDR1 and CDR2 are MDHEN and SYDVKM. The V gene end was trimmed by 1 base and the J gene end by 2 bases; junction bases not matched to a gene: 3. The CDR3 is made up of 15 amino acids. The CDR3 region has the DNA TGTGCCAGCAGTTTATTTAGGGACTACACAGATACGCAGTATTTT. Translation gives CASSLFRDYTDTQYF.

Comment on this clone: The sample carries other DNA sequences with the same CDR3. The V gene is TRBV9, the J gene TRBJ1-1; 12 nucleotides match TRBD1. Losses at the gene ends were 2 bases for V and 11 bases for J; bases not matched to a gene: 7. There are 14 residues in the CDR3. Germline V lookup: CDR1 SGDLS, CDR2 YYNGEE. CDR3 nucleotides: TGTGCCAGCAGCGTGGGGACAGGGGGCTCCGAGGCTTTCTTT. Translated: CASSVGTGGSEAFF.

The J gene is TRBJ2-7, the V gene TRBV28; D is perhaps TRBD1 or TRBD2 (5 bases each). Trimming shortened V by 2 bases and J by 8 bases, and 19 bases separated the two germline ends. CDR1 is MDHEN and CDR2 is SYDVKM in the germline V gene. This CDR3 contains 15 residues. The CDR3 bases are TGTGCCAGCAGTTTACTATCTGGGACCATTCTACAGCAGTACTTC. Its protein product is CASSLLSGTILQQYF.

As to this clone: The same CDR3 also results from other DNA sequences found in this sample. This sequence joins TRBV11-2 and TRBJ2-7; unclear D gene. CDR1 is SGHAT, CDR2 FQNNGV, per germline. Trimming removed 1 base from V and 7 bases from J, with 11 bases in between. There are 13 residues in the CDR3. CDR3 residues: CASSLVGPSEQYF. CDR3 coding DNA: TGTGCCAGCAGCTTAGTAGGCCCCTCGGAGCAGTACTTC.

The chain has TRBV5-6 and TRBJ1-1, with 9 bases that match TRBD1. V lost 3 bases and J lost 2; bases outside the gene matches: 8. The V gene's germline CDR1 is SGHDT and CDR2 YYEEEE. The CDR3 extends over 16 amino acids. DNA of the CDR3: TGTGCCAGCAGCTGGGGGACAGGGAGTAGAAACACTGAAGCTTTCTTT. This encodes CASSWGTGSRNTEAFF.

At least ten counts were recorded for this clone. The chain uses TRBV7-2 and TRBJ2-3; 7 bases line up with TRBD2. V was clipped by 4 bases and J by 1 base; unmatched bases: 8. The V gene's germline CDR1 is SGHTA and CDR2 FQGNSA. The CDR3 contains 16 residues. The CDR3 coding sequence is TGTGCCAGCAGCTCCCAGCGGGGACTGGGCACAGATACGCAGTATTTT. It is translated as CASSSQRGLGTDTQYF.

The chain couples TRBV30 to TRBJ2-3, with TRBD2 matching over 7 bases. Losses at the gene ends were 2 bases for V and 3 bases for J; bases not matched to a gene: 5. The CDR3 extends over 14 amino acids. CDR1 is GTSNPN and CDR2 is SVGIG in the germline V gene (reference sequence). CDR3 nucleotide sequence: TGTGCCTGGAGTCGCGGGAGTACGACAGATACGCAGTATTTT. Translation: CAWSRGSTTDTQYF.

The CDR3 is CASSPDLTSDEQYF. CDR3 nucleotide sequence: TGTGCCAGCAGCCCGGACCTGACTTCGGACGAGCAGTACTTC. The chain links TRBV5-4 to TRBJ2-7; D ambiguous. The ends were cut back, 4 bases at V and 5 bases at J, with 16 bases in the middle. CDR1 and CDR2 from the germline V gene are SGHNT and YYREEE (reference sequence). This CDR3 contains 14 residues.

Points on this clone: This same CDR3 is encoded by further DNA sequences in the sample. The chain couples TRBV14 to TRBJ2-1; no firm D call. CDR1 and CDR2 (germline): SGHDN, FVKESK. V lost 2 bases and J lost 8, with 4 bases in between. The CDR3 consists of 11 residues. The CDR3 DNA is TGTGCCAGCAGCCAACGTGATGAGCAGTTCTTC. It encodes CASSQRDEQFF.

CDR3: CASSLAPAAGTNYGYTF. The CDR3 DNA follows: TGTGCCAGCAGTCTGGCCCCCGCGGCGGGGACAAACTATGGCTACACCTTC. This chain connects TRBV28 to TRBJ1-2, with D maybe TRBD1 (6 bases). CDR1 and CDR2 from the germline V gene are MDHEN and SYDVKM. The CDR3 sequence is 17 residues long. V was clipped by 5 bases and J by 2 bases, with 21 bases between them.

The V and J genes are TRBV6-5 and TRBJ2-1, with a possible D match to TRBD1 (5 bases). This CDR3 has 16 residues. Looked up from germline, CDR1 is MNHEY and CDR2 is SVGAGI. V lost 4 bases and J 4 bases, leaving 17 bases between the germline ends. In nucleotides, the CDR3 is TGTGCCAGCAGTTCAGGGTTAGAGTTGAAATACAATGAGCAGTTCTTC. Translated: CASSSGLELKYNEQFF.

CDR3 DNA: TGTGCCAGCAGCTTAGGGCGAGGGGAGCTGTTTTTT. Translating gives CASSLGRGELFF. The genes are TRBV11-3 and TRBJ2-2; unclear D gene. Germline V gene lookup returns CDR1 SGHNT and CDR2 YENEEA. There are 12 residues in the CDR3. V dropped 1 base and J dropped 8 bases, with 5 bases sitting between them.

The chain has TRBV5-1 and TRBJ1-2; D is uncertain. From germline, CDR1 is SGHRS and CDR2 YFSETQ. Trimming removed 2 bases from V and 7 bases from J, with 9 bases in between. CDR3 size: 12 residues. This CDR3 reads CASSFTSGGYTF. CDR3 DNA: TGCGCCAGCAGCTTTACCAGCGGTGGCTACACCTTC.

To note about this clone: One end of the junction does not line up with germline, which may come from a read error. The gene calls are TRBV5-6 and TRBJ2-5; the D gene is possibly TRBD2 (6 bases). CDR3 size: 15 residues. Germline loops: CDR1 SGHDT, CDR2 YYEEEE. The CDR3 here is CASTLWPGEAETQYF. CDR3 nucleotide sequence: TGTGCCAGCACCTTGTGGCCGGGGGAAGCGGAGACCCAGTACTTC.

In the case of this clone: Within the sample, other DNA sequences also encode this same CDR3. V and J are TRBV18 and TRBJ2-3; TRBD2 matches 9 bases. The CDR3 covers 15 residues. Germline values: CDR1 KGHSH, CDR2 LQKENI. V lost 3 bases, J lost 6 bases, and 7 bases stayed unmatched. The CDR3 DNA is TGTGCCAGCTCACCGGGACTAGCCGGGGGGGATACGCAGTATTTT. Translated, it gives CASSPGLAGGDTQYF.

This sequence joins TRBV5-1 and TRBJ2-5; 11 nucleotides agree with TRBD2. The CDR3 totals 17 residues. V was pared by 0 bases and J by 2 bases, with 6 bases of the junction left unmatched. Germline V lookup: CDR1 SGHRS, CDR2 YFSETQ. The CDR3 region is CASSLAGTSGLQETQYF. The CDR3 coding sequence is TGCGCCAGCAGCTTGGCGGGGACTAGCGGACTGCAAGAGACCCAGTACTTC.

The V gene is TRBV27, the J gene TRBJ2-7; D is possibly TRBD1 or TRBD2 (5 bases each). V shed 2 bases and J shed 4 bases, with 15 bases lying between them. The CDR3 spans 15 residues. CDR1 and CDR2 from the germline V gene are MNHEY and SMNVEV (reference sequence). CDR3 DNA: TGTGCCAGCAGTTTAGGGGTGGGACGGACATACGAGCAGTACTTC. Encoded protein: CASSLGVGRTYEQYF.

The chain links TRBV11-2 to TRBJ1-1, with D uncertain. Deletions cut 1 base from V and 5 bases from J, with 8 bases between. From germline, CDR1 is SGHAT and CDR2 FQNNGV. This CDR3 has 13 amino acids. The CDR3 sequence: CASSLAAQTEAFF. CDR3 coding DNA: TGTGCCAGCAGCTTAGCGGCGCAGACTGAAGCTTTCTTT.

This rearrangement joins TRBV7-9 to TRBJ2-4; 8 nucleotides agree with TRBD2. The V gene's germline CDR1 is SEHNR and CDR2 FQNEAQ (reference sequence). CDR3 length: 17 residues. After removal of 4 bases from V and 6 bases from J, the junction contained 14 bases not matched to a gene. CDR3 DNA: TGTGCCAGCAGCTCCGGTGGTGTGCGGGAGGTGAGAAACATTCAGTACTTC. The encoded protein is CASSSGGVREVRNIQYF. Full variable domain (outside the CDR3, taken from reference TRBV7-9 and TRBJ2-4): DTGVSQNPRHKITKRGQNVTFRCDPISEHNRLYWYRQTLGQGPEFLTYFQNEAQLEKSRLLSDRFSAERPKGSFSTLEIQRTEQGDSAMYLCASSSGGVREVRNIQYFGAGTRLSVL.

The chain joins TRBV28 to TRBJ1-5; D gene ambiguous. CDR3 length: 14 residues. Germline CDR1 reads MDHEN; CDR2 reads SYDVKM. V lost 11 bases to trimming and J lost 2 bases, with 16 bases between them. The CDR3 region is CAYSSGEGNQPQHF. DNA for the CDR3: TGTGCCTATTCATCCGGGGAGGGCAATCAGCCCCAGCATTTT.

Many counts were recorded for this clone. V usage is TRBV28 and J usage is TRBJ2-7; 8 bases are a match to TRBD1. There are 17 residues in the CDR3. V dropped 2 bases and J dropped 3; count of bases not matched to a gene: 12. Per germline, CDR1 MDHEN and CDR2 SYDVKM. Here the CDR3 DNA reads TGTGCCAGCAGTTTAAGGTTAGGGCAGGGGGCTTTCTACGAGCAGTACTTC. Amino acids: CASSLRLGQGAFYEQYF.

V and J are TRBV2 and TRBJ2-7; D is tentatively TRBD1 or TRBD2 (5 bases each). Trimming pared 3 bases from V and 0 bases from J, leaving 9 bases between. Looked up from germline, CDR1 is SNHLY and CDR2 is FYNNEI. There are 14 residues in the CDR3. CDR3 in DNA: TGTGCCAGCAGTGACCCGGGGACCTCCTACGAGCAGTACTTC. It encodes CASSDPGTSYEQYF.

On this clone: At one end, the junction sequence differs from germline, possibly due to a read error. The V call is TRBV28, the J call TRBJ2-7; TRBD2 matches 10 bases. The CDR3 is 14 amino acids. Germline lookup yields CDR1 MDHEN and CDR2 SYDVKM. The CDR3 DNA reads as TGCGCCAGCAGCCCCCGGGTAGCGGGAGGTGAGCAGTACTTC. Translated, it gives CASSPRVAGGEQYF.

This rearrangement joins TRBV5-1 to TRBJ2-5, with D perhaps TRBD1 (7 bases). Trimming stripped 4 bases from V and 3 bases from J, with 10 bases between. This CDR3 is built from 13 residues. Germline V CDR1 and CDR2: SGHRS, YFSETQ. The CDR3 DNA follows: TGCGCCAGCAGCCCCAGGGGGGAAGAGACCCAGTACTTC. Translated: CASSPRGEETQYF.

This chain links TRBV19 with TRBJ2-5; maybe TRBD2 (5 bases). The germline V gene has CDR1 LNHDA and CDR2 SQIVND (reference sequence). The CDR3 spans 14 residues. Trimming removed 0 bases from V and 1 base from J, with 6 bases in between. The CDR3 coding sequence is TGTGCCAGTAGTATAGAGGGGAGCCAAGAGACCCAGTACTTC. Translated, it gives CASSIEGSQETQYF. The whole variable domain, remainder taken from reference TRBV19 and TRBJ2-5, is DGGITQSPKYLFRKEGQNVTLSCEQNLNHDAMYWYRQDPGQGLRLIYYSQIVNDFQKGDIAEGYSVSREKKESFPLTVTSAQKNPTAFYLCASSIEGSQETQYFGPGTRLLVL.